The 32 T cell receptor beta chains below were found in one sample sequenced in a study of metastatic and nonmetastatic thyroid tumors. Each patient went into thyroid surgery without having received any treatment. Using MiXCR, TCRdb reanalyzed the PCR reads. The sample records 80,000 to 85,000 clones, around 12% being singletons. The source material was tumor tissue. These receptors originate from a female donor with papillary thyroid cancer or a benign thyroid nodule (not recorded which). Some clones in this sample may be carry-over from other donors' samples.

By sample share, this clone is medium-sized. CDR3 amino acids: CASRDYRDQPQHF. In DNA form, the CDR3 reads TGTGCCAGCAGGGACTACAGGGATCAGCCCCAGCATTTT. The gene calls are TRBV6-2 or TRBV6-3 and TRBJ1-5, with D possibly being TRBD1 (6 bases). There are 13 residues in the CDR3. CDR1 is MNHEY and CDR2 is SVGEGT in the germline V gene. Trimming cost V 6 bases and J 5 bases, with 11 bases left between them.

This clone appeared many times. The rearrangement links TRBV9 to TRBJ2-3; 9 bases are a match to TRBD1. Germline lookup yields CDR1 SGDLS and CDR2 YYNGEE. Trimming cost V 7 bases and J 7 bases; bases outside gene matches: 13. There are 15 residues in the CDR3. The CDR3 reads CASGTGTGIPHTQYF. The CDR3 DNA follows: TGTGCCAGCGGAACCGGGACAGGGATCCCCCATACGCAGTATTTT.

In its sample, this clone was seen a few times. A much larger clone is a single base away; this may be a read error. Within the sample, other DNA sequences also encode this same CDR3. The V gene is TRBV12-3 or TRBV12-4, the J gene TRBJ2-1; the D gene is possibly TRBD2 (6 bases). Trimming pared 3 bases from V and 8 bases from J, leaving 14 bases between. This CDR3 spans 14 amino acids. DNA for the CDR3: TGTGCCAGCAGTTTTAGCGGTAGTTGGGATGAGCAGTTCTTC. It codes for CASSFSGSWDEQFF.

The chain links TRBV6-1 to TRBJ2-5, with TRBD1 matching over 9 bases. Germline trimming cut 4 bases from V and 7 bases from J; bases unmatched to any gene: 28. This CDR3 region has 21 residues. The germline CDR1 and CDR2 sequences are MNHNS and SASEGT. The DNA of the CDR3 is TGTGCCAGCAGTGCCCACTGGGGGGGGGACAGGGACAAAAAAAGGTTCGTGACCCAGTACTTC. This sequence encodes CASSAHWGGDRDKKRFVTQYF.

There are a few counts of this clone. One junction end disagrees with the germline gene, perhaps due to a read error. The V call is TRBV6-1, the J call TRBJ1-6; D gene uncertain. The CDR3 extends over 17 amino acids. Germline V CDR1 and CDR2: MNHNS, SASEGT. The CDR3 loop is CASRGIEASSYNSPLHF. The CDR3 DNA follows: TGTGCCAGCAGGGGGATAGAAGCGAGCTCCTATAATTCACCGCTCCACTTT.

About this clone: This may be a read error: a much more frequent sequence differs by one nucleotide. The chain joins TRBV6-6 to TRBJ2-1, with 12 bases fitting TRBD2. Trimming at V came to 2 bases and at J to 4 bases, leaving 6 bases not matched to a gene. Per the germline V gene, CDR1 is MNHNY and CDR2 is SVGAGI (reference sequence). The CDR3 contains 17 residues. The CDR3, as DNA: TGTGCCAGCAGTTACACACTCCTAGCGGGAGGGTACAATGAGCAGTTCTTC. Protein: CASSYTLLAGGYNEQFF.

This clone was observed a few times. This may be a read error: a much more frequent sequence differs by one nucleotide. The rearrangement links TRBV14 to TRBJ2-7, with 10 bases that match TRBD2. The CDR3 spans 14 residues. Germline CDR1 is SGHDN and CDR2 is FVKESK. CDR3 protein: CASSQAGLAYVQYF. In DNA, the CDR3 is TGTGCCAGCAGCCAAGCGGGACTAGCGTACGTGCAGTACTTC.

This clone has a single count. This sequence joins TRBV20-1 and TRBJ2-7; a weak D match, TRBD2 (5 bases). CDR1 is DFQATT and CDR2 is SNEGSKA in the germline V gene (reference sequence). V lost 1 base and J 0 bases, leaving 16 bases between the germline ends. The CDR3 contains 16 residues. CDR3 bases: TGCAGTGCTAGAGGAACCATAGGAGCGGACTCCTACGAGCAGTACTTC. Protein sequence: CSARGTIGADSYEQYF.

There are many counts of this clone. The rearrangement uses TRBV3-1 and TRBJ2-3, with D perhaps matching TRBD2 (5 bases). Germline V gene sequence: CDR1 LGHDT, CDR2 YNNKEL (reference sequence). CDR3 size: 16 residues. The germline V and J ends were trimmed by 2 bases and 3 bases, with 15 bases remaining between them. CDR3 protein: CASSQIPGFGTDTQYF. CDR3 DNA: TGTGCCAGCAGCCAAATCCCGGGATTCGGGACAGATACGCAGTATTTT.

This clone was observed a handful of times. This may come from a read error, since a much larger clone is one base off. Other nucleotide sequences from this sample produce the same CDR3. This chain uses TRBV9 with TRBJ2-1; D may be TRBD2 (6 bases). This CDR3 is 15 amino acids long. Germline V gene lookup returns CDR1 SGDLS and CDR2 YYNGEE. The V end lost 2 bases, the J end lost 0 bases, and 9 bases lay between the germline ends. CDR3 protein: CASSVSGSSYNEQFF. The DNA for the CDR3 is TGTGCCAGCAGCGTTAGCGGTAGCTCCTACAATGAGCAGTTCTTC.

About this clone itself: Since a much larger clone is just one base distant, this may be a read error. The chain uses TRBV9 and TRBJ2-7; D not certain. The V and J ends lost 0 bases and 7 bases respectively, with 14 bases between them. Per the germline V gene, CDR1 is SGDLS and CDR2 is YYNGEE. The CDR3 has 14 residues. CDR3 nucleotide sequence: TGTGCCAGCAGCGTAGATTGGATAGTGGGTGAGCAGTACTTC. It yields the protein CASSVDWIVGEQYF.

As for this clone: One end of the junction fails to match germline, which may point to a read error. This chain connects TRBV7-9 to TRBJ1-1; 9 bases map to TRBD1. The germline gives CDR1 SEHNR, CDR2 FQNEAQ (reference sequence). The CDR3 has 14 amino acids. Here the CDR3 DNA reads TGTGCCGGCAGGGGAGACGGGACAGGGAGCGAGCAGTACTTT. It encodes CAGRGDGTGSEQYF.

This clone was detected many times. The gene calls are TRBV7-3 and TRBJ2-7, with TRBD1 identical over 7 bases. The junction had 4 bases not matched to a gene; V was cut back by 5 bases and J by 3 bases. This CDR3 is 13 amino acids long. Looked up from germline, CDR1 is SGHTA and CDR2 is FQGTGA. Here the CDR3 DNA reads TGTGCCAGCAGCCGAGACAGGGACTACGAGCAGTACTTC. This codes for CASSRDRDYEQYF. The variable domain in full, completed from reference TRBV7-3 and TRBJ2-7, reads GAGVSQTPSNKVTEKGKYVELRCDPISGHTALYWYRQSLGQGPEFLIYFQGTGAADDSGLPNDRFFAVRPEGSVSTLKIQRTERGDSAVYLCASSRDRDYEQYFGPGTRLTVT.

This clone has only a few counts. This sequence joins TRBV6-1 and TRBJ2-6, with D possibly called TRBD1 or TRBD2 (5 bases each). Germline V gene sequence: CDR1 MNHNS, CDR2 SASEGT. V shed 6 bases and J shed 7 bases, with 22 bases lying between them. The CDR3 length is 17 residues. This CDR3 reads CASRAGTRYSCANVLTF. The CDR3 coding sequence is TGTGCCAGCAGGGCCGGGACGCGGTACTCTTGTGCCAACGTCCTGACTTTC.

This clone was picked up many times. The chain carries TRBV30 and TRBJ2-3, with D perhaps matching TRBD1 or TRBD2 (5 bases each). Germline CDR1 and CDR2: GTSNPN and SVGIG (reference sequence). The V gene lost 3 bases and the J gene lost 8 bases, with 15 bases spanning the gap. The CDR3 has 13 residues. CDR3 bases: TGTGCCTGGAGCCGAGGGGAGCGAGGTACGCAGTATTTT. Its protein is CAWSRGERGTQYF.

This clone was seen repeatedly, ten times or more. CDR3: CASSLMGGGAARGEQYF. The CDR3, as DNA: TGTGCCAGCAGCTTGATGGGGGGAGGAGCGGCGCGGGGGGAGCAGTACTTC. V usage is TRBV28 and J usage is TRBJ2-7; 7 bases match TRBD2. Germline lookup yields CDR1 MDHEN and CDR2 SYDVKM. The junction had 21 bases not matched to a gene; V was cut back by 6 bases and J by 7 bases. The CDR3 runs to 17 residues.

This clone was observed many times. The chain joins TRBV12-3 or TRBV12-4 to TRBJ2-2; tentative D call: TRBD1 (6 bases). CDR3 length: 14 amino acids. V lost 3 bases and J 3 bases, leaving 8 bases between the germline ends. CDR3 bases: TGTGCCAGCAGTTTCTACAGGGACACCGGGGAGCTGTTTTTT. Its protein product is CASSFYRDTGELFF.

With regard to this clone: At one boundary the junction diverges from the germline segment, which might be a read error. The gene calls are TRBV15 and TRBJ2-1; a weak D match, TRBD2 (6 bases). CDR1 and CDR2 from the germline V gene are LNHNV and YYDKDF (reference sequence). The CDR3 runs to 14 residues. The CDR3 is CATSRDWDFNGQFF. CDR3 DNA: TGTGCCACCAGCAGAGATTGGGACTTCAATGGGCAGTTCTTC.

This clone was found many times. The rearrangement links TRBV10-3 to TRBJ2-3; D call uncertain. V was cut by 2 bases and J by 0 bases, with 6 bases left in between. The germline CDR1 and CDR2 sequences are ENHRY and SYGVKD. The CDR3 has 14 residues. For the CDR3, the DNA is TGTGCCATCAGTGAGGCCGGAAGCACAGATACGCAGTATTTT. This gives the protein CAISEAGSTDTQYF.

This clone appeared many times. At the DNA level, this CDR3 is encoded by other sequences in the same sample as well. The chain employs TRBV3-1 and TRBJ2-5; D is possibly TRBD2 (5 bases). Trimming shortened V by 1 base and J by 9 bases, and 9 bases separated the two germline ends. CDR1 LGHDT and CDR2 YNNKEL come from the germline V gene (reference sequence). This CDR3 is built from 12 residues. The CDR3 loop reads CASSQVSRAQYF. In DNA, the CDR3 is TGTGCCAGCAGCCAAGTCTCGAGGGCCCAGTACTTC.

This clone was recorded at least ten times. The rearrangement links TRBV20-1 to TRBJ1-6; unclear D gene. Germline values: CDR1 DFQATT, CDR2 SNEGSKA (reference sequence). V was trimmed by 5 bases and J by 14 bases, leaving 28 bases between them. This CDR3 comprises 16 residues. The CDR3 here is CSAVRRQLFYSESLHF. CDR3 bases: TGCAGTGCTGTCAGGAGGCAGCTTTTCTACTCTGAATCCCTCCACTTT.

This clone was counted at least ten times. V and J are TRBV5-6 and TRBJ2-2; the D is unclear. CDR3 length equals 16 residues. Trimming stripped 0 bases from V and 6 bases from J, with 15 bases between. Germline-derived CDR1 and CDR2 are SGHDT and YYEEEE. The CDR3 region is CASSLGLEFYAGELFF. CDR3 bases: TGTGCCAGCAGCTTGGGTCTAGAATTCTACGCCGGGGAGCTGTTTTTT.

This clone was counted many times. The chain carries TRBV20-1 and TRBJ2-6; 12 bases map to TRBD2. The ends lost 3 bases at V and 3 bases at J; junction bases unmatched: 3. The CDR3 consists of 16 residues. Per the germline V gene, CDR1 is DFQATT and CDR2 is SNEGSKA (reference sequence). The DNA for the CDR3 is TGCAGTGCTAGTGGACTAGCGGGGAGTGGGGCCAACGTCCTGACTTTC. It specifies CSASGLAGSGANVLTF.

Only a few counts were recorded for this clone. A much larger clone differs from this one at a single base, so this may be a read error. The chain carries TRBV20-1 and TRBJ2-6; 7 positions match TRBD2. The CDR3 has 16 amino acids. CDR1 and CDR2 (germline): DFQATT, SNEGSKA (reference sequence). V was clipped by 3 bases and J by 3 bases; unmatched bases: 8. This CDR3 is CSASGLEGSGANVLTF. Written as DNA, the CDR3 is TGCAGTGCTAGTGGACTAGAGGGGAGTGGGGCCAACGTCCTGACTTTC.

This clone came up many times. The chain joins TRBV20-1 to TRBJ2-1; possibly TRBD2 for D (6 bases). Germline loops: CDR1 DFQATT, CDR2 SNEGSKA (reference sequence). V lost 1 base and J 7 bases, leaving 20 bases between the germline ends. This CDR3 spans 16 amino acids. The DNA of the CDR3 is TGCAGTGCTAGAGTGAGGCTGCGGGAAGAATGGAATGAGCAGTTCTTC. Its translation: CSARVRLREEWNEQFF.

At least ten counts were recorded for this clone. The chain has TRBV5-6 and TRBJ1-3; D might be TRBD1 (5 bases). The V gene's germline CDR1 is SGHDT and CDR2 YYEEEE. The V gene lost 4 bases and the J gene lost 5 bases, with 10 bases spanning the gap. The CDR3 consists of 13 residues. The CDR3 DNA sequence: TGTGCCAGCAGCCAGGGTTCTAGAAACACCATATATTTT. This encodes CASSQGSRNTIYF.

Note on this clone: This may stem from a read error, because a much larger clone lies one nucleotide away. CDR3 nucleotide sequence: TGTGCCAGCAGTTATGTTCCTTCAGATACGCAGTATTTT. It is translated as CASSYVPSDTQYF. V usage is TRBV7-3 and J usage is TRBJ2-3, with unresolved D. CDR1 is SGHTA and CDR2 is FQGTGA in the germline V gene. V shed 6 bases and J shed 4 bases, with 11 bases lying between them. This CDR3 has 13 amino acids.

There are many counts of this clone. The chain has TRBV6-1 and TRBJ1-1, with D unresolved. The CDR3 consists of 14 residues. Trimming shortened V by 7 bases and J by 0 bases, and 12 bases separated the two germline ends. From germline, CDR1 is MNHNS and CDR2 SASEGT. This CDR3 reads CASTYSLMNTEAFF. The CDR3 region has the DNA TGTGCCAGCACCTACAGCTTGATGAACACTGAAGCTTTCTTT.

Only a few counts were recorded for this clone. A much larger clone sits a single nucleotide away, making a read error possible. The chain couples TRBV6-1 to TRBJ2-4; tentatively, D is TRBD1 (6 bases). The CDR3 extends over 14 amino acids. Germline V CDR1 and CDR2: MNHNS, SASEGT. The CDR3 bases are TGTGTCAGCAGTGAAGACAGGTTAACGAACATTCAGTACTTC. This codes for CVSSEDRLTNIQYF.

This clone was seen at least ten times. The chain uses TRBV3-1 and TRBJ2-1; TRBD2 matches at 13 bases. The CDR3 totals 15 residues. The V and J ends lost 6 bases and 4 bases, in that order; junction bases with no gene match: 3. The V gene's germline CDR1 is LGHDT and CDR2 YNNKEL (reference sequence). DNA for the CDR3: TGTGCCAGCAGGCTGGGACTAGCGGGGTACAATGAGCAGTTCTTC. Encoded protein: CASRLGLAGYNEQFF.

Notes on this clone: A much larger clone lies one base from this, so it may be a read error. This chain connects TRBV2 to TRBJ2-1; 11 bases align to TRBD2. The CDR3 sequence is 17 residues long. V was pared by 7 bases and J by 5 bases, with 13 bases of the junction left unmatched. CDR1 is SNHLY, CDR2 FYNNEI, per germline. The CDR3 here is CASKPSGRSLWDNEQFF. As DNA, the CDR3 is TGTGCCAGCAAGCCTAGCGGGAGGTCCCTCTGGGACAATGAGCAGTTCTTC.

The table lists this clone with many counts. This chain joins TRBV7-9 and TRBJ2-7, with no clear D. Germline V gene sequence: CDR1 SEHNR, CDR2 FQNEAQ (reference sequence). The CDR3 totals 13 residues. Trimming removed 2 bases at V and 7 bases at J, with 12 bases between. CDR3 in DNA: TGTGCCAGCAGCTTACTGAGGTTGGGGGAGCAGTACTTC. Its protein product is CASSLLRLGEQYF.